The 11 T cell receptor beta chains presented below share a single source sample, sequenced in a study of OX40 agonist ivuxolimab in advanced cancers. TCRdb's table, derived via immunoSEQ multiplex PCR, lists solely in-frame clones and lacks some. The sample contains 90,000 to 150,000 clones, 85% to 90% of which appear only once. The material sequenced was CD4+ or CD8+ T cells sorted from blood, taken in a trial of the OX40 agonist ivuxolimab. Receptors originate from an adult with an advanced solid tumor such as melanoma, head and neck, liver or kidney cancer.

This rearrangement joins TRBV28 to TRBJ1-1, with a possible D match to TRBD1 (5 bases). CDR1 and CDR2 (germline): MDHEN, SYDVKM. V was trimmed by 1 base and J by 4 bases, leaving 7 bases between them. This CDR3 is 13 amino acids long. CDR3 loop: CASSLSRATEAFF. In DNA form, the CDR3 reads TGTGCCAGCAGTTTATCCAGGGCCACTGAAGCTTTCTTT.

The chain joins TRBV15 to TRBJ1-1, with unresolved D. CDR1 is LNHNV and CDR2 is YYDKDF in the germline V gene (reference sequence). V lost 0 bases and J lost 5, with 10 bases in between. The CDR3 runs to 14 residues. The CDR3 nucleotides read TGTGCCACCAGCAGAGATTTAGGAAATACTGAAGCTTTCTTT. Translation gives CATSRDLGNTEAFF.

A single count supports this clone. The gene calls are TRBV18 and TRBJ1-4; D is uncertain. Germline V gene lookup returns CDR1 KGHSH and CDR2 LQKENI. V was cut by 3 bases and J by 4 bases, with 9 bases left in between. CDR3 size: 14 residues. As DNA, the CDR3 is TGTGCCAGCTCACCGGAGGCCATTAATGAAAAACTGTTTTTT. This codes for CASSPEAINEKLFF.

The V gene is TRBV6-1, the J gene TRBJ1-5, with TRBD1 matching 9 bases. Germline V lookup: CDR1 MNHNS, CDR2 SASEGT. V trimming: 6 bases; J trimming: 4 bases; junction bases outside the gene matches: 10. CDR3 length equals 16 residues. As DNA, the CDR3 is TGTGCCAGCAGCGAACCCCCGGGACAGGGTAATCAGCCCCAGCATTTT. It specifies CASSEPPGQGNQPQHF.

Here the CDR3 DNA reads TGTGCCAGCAGTTACAGGTTTGGGGACGAGCAGTACTTC. Translated, it gives CASSYRFGDEQYF. V and J are TRBV6-5 and TRBJ2-7, with D hard to call. The CDR3 has 13 amino acids. Germline V gives CDR1 MNHEY, CDR2 SVGAGI. Trimming stripped 2 bases from V and 5 bases from J, with 10 bases between.

This chain uses TRBV10-3 with TRBJ2-3; perhaps TRBD2 as D (6 bases). From germline, CDR1 is ENHRY and CDR2 SYGVKD. This CDR3 spans 14 amino acids. The ends were cut back, 3 bases at V and 4 bases at J, with 11 bases in the middle. CDR3 sequence reads: CAISDRRGADTQYF. For the CDR3, the DNA is TGTGCCATCAGTGATCGGCGGGGTGCAGATACGCAGTATTTT.

The chain uses TRBV5-5 and TRBJ2-5, with D perhaps given as TRBD1 or TRBD2 (6 bases each). The germline gives CDR1 SGHKS, CDR2 YYEKEE (reference sequence). V lost 1 base and J 1 base, leaving 8 bases between the germline ends. The CDR3 has 14 residues. The CDR3 reads CASSLRGPQETQYF. CDR3 nucleotides: TGTGCCAGCAGCTTGCGGGGGCCCCAAGAGACCCAGTACTTC.

The chain recombines TRBV10-1 with TRBJ2-1; D might be TRBD2 (7 bases). The V end lost 3 bases, the J end lost 5 bases, and 20 bases lay between the germline ends. In germline, CDR1 is WNHNN, CDR2 SYGVQD (reference sequence). The CDR3 length is 17 residues. Written as DNA, the CDR3 is TGCGCCAGCAGTGAATCAAGGAGAAGCGGGACACACAATGAGCAGTTCTTC. Translation: CASSESRRSGTHNEQFF.

The chain uses TRBV12-5 and TRBJ1-2; D unresolved. CDR3 length: 13 residues. V was pared by 5 bases and J by 2 bases, with 9 bases between. Germline V gives CDR1 LGHNT, CDR2 FRNRAP. The CDR3 DNA follows: TGTGCTAGTGGTCTTGACACCAACTATGGCTACACCTTC. Translation gives CASGLDTNYGYTF.

This clone appeared once. V gene TRBV14 combines with J gene TRBJ2-3; D is undetermined. The CDR3 has 15 residues. Trimming took off 0 bases at V and 2 bases at J, with 9 bases between the two ends. CDR1 and CDR2 from the germline V gene are SGHDN and FVKESK. The chain's CDR3 is CASSQDWSITDTQYF. CDR3 DNA sequence: TGTGCCAGCAGCCAAGACTGGTCGATCACAGATACGCAGTATTTT.

The sample holds a few counts of this clone. CDR3 protein: CATSRLTLGTSVGSPLHF. In DNA form, the CDR3 reads TGTGCCACCAGCAGACTGACTCTCGGAACCTCGGTGGGTTCACCCCTCCACTTT. V is TRBV15 and J is TRBJ1-6; D is uncertain. Germline assignment: CDR1 LNHNV and CDR2 YYDKDF (reference sequence). The CDR3 contains 18 residues. Trimming shortened V by 2 bases and J by 9 bases, and 23 bases separated the two germline ends. The variable domain in full, with the rest retrieved from reference TRBV15 and TRBJ1-6, is DAMVIQNPRYQVTQFGKPVTLSCSQTLNHNVMYWYQQKSSQAPKLLFHYYDKDFNNEADTPDNFQSRRPNTSFCFLDIRSPGLGDTAMYLCATSRLTLGTSVGSPLHFGNGTRLTVT.